This T cell receptor (beta chain) was captured by sequencing in a study of cytomegalovirus exposure and HLA in healthy donors. Study-wide points: 164 TCR beta chains were listed as cytomegalovirus-associated. Follow-up analysis found HLA locus-dependent TCR association rates, highest for DRB1 and lowest for HLA-C. Data from an earlier analysis indicated that most TCR beta V segments were productive either about 87% or about 30% of the time.

PCR primers comprised 60 Vbeta and 13 Jbeta primers. Libraries were prepared by immunoSEQ multiplex PCR; TCRdb keeps only in-frame clonotypes and omits some of them. The sample shows over 110,000 clones, 73% of them seen only once. About this clone itself: The target antigen is unknown.

Germline lookup yields CDR1 SNHLY and CDR2 FYNNEI. V shed 5 bases, J shed 5 bases, and the junction held 3 bases outside the gene matches. The CDR3 contains 14 residues. The sample comprised PBMCs. The chain recombines TRBV2 with TRBJ1-1; 12 bases fit TRBD1. This TCR derives from a middle-aged woman in good health and CMV-seronegative. CDR3 region: CASSRDRGRTEAFF. CDR3 nucleotide sequence: TGTGCCAGCAGTCGGGACAGGGGGCGAACTGAAGCTTTCTTT.